What follows is one T cell receptor beta chain and its context. Its antigen is not identified. Germline is not matched at one junction end, which may reflect a read error. Germline V gives CDR1 MGHRA, CDR2 YSYEKL. The CDR3 consists of 17 residues. The record originates from a study of tumor-infiltrating lymphocytes in primary liver carcinoma. For the study at large: Regardless of tissue type, samples showed similar yields of roughly 3.5 to 7.13 million productive TCRbeta reads.

Findings of the study overall: Blood's top-250-clone fraction was significantly lower than that of tumors (p = 0.039).

TCR beta cDNA was prepared out of about 510 ng total RNA by means of a constant-region primer. TCR beta libraries came from three nested multiplex PCR rounds using slightly modified ARM-PCR. The two initial PCR rounds, roughly 9 cycles each, used TRBV1-TRBV30 forward and C-beta reverse primers. TCRdb redid the calling of the multiplex PCR reads with MiXCR, one entry per CDR3 protein. The data show roughly 200,000 distinct CDR3 sequences, with roughly 80% seen just once and less than 20% held by the top ten. Unsorted bulk tissue (roughly 20-34 mg) underwent RNA and DNA co-extraction. Patients carried chronic HBV infection without prior treatment.

The chain uses TRBV4-1 and TRBJ2-1, with 7 bases lining up with TRBD2. The sequencing sample was made of tumor tissue from primary liver carcinoma. The source of this sequence is a man in his forties or fifties with primary liver carcinoma and hepatitis B virus infection. CDR3 sequence (DNA): TGCGCCAGCAACCAAGATATAAGGGCTAGCAGGGAGGGTGAGCAGTTCTTC. Its protein product is CASNQDIRASREGEQFF.